One and the same sample provided the 8 T cell receptor beta chains below, sequenced in a study of T cell therapy after organ transplantation. Some clones are missing from TCRdb's copy, which holds only in-frame ones; the method was immunoSEQ multiplex PCR. The sample shows approximately 15,000 clones, 85% of them seen only once. Time point defined: 20-29 weeks after completion of therapy. These receptors are not linked to any known antigen. This specimen consisted of CD8+ T cells from blood, obtained after autologous CMV-specific T cell therapy. These receptors all come from a human patient who had received a solid organ transplant and had CMV disease. Some of the T cells may derive from the graft donor.

J is TRBJ1-2 and V is TRBV5-6; D ambiguous. Germline CDR1 and CDR2: SGHDT and YYEEEE. V was cut by 0 bases and J by 5 bases, with 8 bases left in between. This CDR3 is built from 13 residues. The CDR3 bases are TGTGCCAGCAGCTTGGAGACGTGGTATGGCTACACCTTC. Its translation: CASSLETWYGYTF.

The J gene is TRBJ1-3, the V gene TRBV29-1; tentatively, D is TRBD1 (5 bases). With 3 bases removed from V and 0 bases from J, the gap between germline ends came to 15 bases. The CDR3 runs to 16 residues. Germline lookup yields CDR1 SQVTM and CDR2 ANQGSEA. CDR3 DNA: TGCAGCGTTGAGGACCAGTCCGGGGCCTCTGGAAACACCATATATTTT. Translating it yields CSVEDQSGASGNTIYF.

Points on this clone: A junction boundary mismatches the germline segment, possibly from a read error. The gene calls are TRBV19 and TRBJ1-1, with a weak D call TRBD1 (5 bases). Germline CDR1 LNHDA, CDR2 SQIVND (reference sequence). The CDR3 extends over 14 amino acids. CDR3 sequence reads: CASSIAGLFTEAFF. In nucleotides, the CDR3 is TGTGCCAGTAGCATAGCGGGGCTCTTCACTGAAGCTTTCTTT.

The chain carries TRBV6-5 and TRBJ2-2; no definite D call. The V gene's germline CDR1 is MNHEY and CDR2 SVGAGI. V lost 6 bases and J lost 2, with 4 bases in between. The CDR3 extends over 12 amino acids. This chain's CDR3 is CASRPNTGELFF. The CDR3 DNA reads TGTGCCAGCAGACCTAACACCGGGGAGCTGTTTTTT.

J is TRBJ1-1 and V is TRBV4-3; D is undetermined. The V gene lost 2 bases and the J gene lost 2 bases, with 12 bases spanning the gap. CDR1 is LGHNA, CDR2 YSLEER, per germline. This CDR3 is 15 amino acids long. CDR3 sequence: CASSQFAGSNTEAFF. The CDR3 DNA sequence: TGCGCCAGCAGCCAATTCGCGGGGAGCAACACTGAAGCTTTCTTT.

The rearrangement joins TRBV9 to TRBJ1-6; D unclear. Trimming pared 4 bases from V and 7 bases from J, leaving 18 bases between. In germline, CDR1 is SGDLS, CDR2 YYNGEE. This CDR3 comprises 16 residues. The CDR3 spells CASSLEVGPMNSPLHF. The DNA of the CDR3 is TGTGCCAGCAGCCTAGAGGTGGGTCCGATGAATTCACCCCTCCACTTT. Filled out from reference TRBV9 and TRBJ1-6, the complete variable domain reads DSGVTQTPKHLITATGQRVTLRCSPRSGDLSVYWYQQSLDQGLQFLIQYYNGEERAKGNILERFSAQQFPDLHSELNLSSLELGDSALYFCASSLEVGPMNSPLHFGNGTRLTVT.

The chain has TRBV6-5 and TRBJ2-3; no definite D call. V gave up 8 bases and J gave up 6 bases, with 12 bases separating them. Per the germline V gene, CDR1 is MNHEY and CDR2 is SVGAGI. The CDR3 is 12 residues long. The CDR3 coding sequence is TGTGCCAGCGGGAAAAGGGTGGATACGCAGTATTTT. It encodes CASGKRVDTQYF.

The rearrangement joins TRBV10-1 to TRBJ2-1; TRBD2 is a possible D gene (6 bases). The CDR3 consists of 14 residues. Germline CDR1 is WNHNN and CDR2 is SYGVQD (reference sequence). Deletions cut 5 bases from V and 5 bases from J, with 13 bases between. The CDR3, as DNA: TGCGCCAGCAGTCATACGACTAGAAACAATGAGCAGTTCTTC. Its translation: CASSHTTRNNEQFF.